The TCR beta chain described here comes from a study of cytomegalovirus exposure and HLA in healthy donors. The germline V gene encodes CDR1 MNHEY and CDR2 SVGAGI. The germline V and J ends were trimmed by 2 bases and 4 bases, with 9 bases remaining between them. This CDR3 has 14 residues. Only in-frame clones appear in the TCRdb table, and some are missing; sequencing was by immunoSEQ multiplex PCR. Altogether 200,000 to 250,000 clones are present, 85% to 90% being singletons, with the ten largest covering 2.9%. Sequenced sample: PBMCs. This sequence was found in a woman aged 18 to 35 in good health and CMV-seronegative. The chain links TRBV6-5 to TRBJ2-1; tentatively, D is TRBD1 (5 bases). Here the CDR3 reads CASSYQGRYNEQFF. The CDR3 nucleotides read TGTGCCAGCAGTTACCAGGGCCGATACAATGAGCAGTTCTTC.